A single sample is the source of the 26 T cell receptor beta chains below, sequenced in a study of identical twins. Using its own MiXCR run on the 5' RACE reads, TCRdb lists one record per CDR3 protein. The sample records 650,000 to 800,000 distinct CDR3 sequences, over 8.5% being singletons. These data also featured in a second study, about yellow fever vaccine responses in identical twins.

Sequencing was carried out using PBMCs. All receptors derive from a woman between 18 and 30 years old in good health.

The chain employs TRBV7-8 and TRBJ2-1; 9 bases fit TRBD2. The V gene end was trimmed by 4 bases and the J gene end by 5 bases; junction bases not matched to a gene: 9. CDR1 is SGHVS and CDR2 is FQNEAQ in the germline V gene. CDR3 length equals 16 residues. CDR3: CASSSIRVAGDNEQFF. In DNA form, the CDR3 reads TGTGCCAGCAGCTCCATTAGAGTAGCGGGAGACAATGAGCAGTTCTTC.

This clonotype was observed many times. V gene TRBV29-1 combines with J gene TRBJ2-7, with 7 bases aligning to TRBD1. V shed 3 bases, J shed 5 bases, and the junction held 16 bases outside the gene matches. The CDR3 contains 16 residues. Germline V gene sequence: CDR1 SQVTM, CDR2 ANQGSEA. CDR3 loop: CSVETGRELGGDEQYF. Here the CDR3 DNA reads TGCAGCGTTGAGACAGGGCGAGAACTAGGAGGAGACGAGCAGTACTTC.

This chain links TRBV24-1 with TRBJ2-1; D gene unclear. The CDR3 contains 14 residues. Germline-derived CDR1 and CDR2 are KGHDR and SFDVKD. V lost 0 bases to trimming and J lost 6 bases, with 8 bases between them. The CDR3 spells CATSDLDPPNEQFF. As DNA, the CDR3 is TGTGCCACCAGTGATTTGGACCCCCCCAATGAGCAGTTCTTC.

This clonotype was observed a few times. The chain joins TRBV11-2 to TRBJ2-2, with TRBD2 matching 9 bases. This CDR3 has 14 amino acids. V lost 3 bases to trimming and J lost 7 bases; unmatched junction nucleotides: 3. CDR1 and CDR2 (germline): SGHAT, FQNNGV. The CDR3 sequence: CASSFLAGLGELFF. CDR3 nucleotides: TGTGCCAGCAGCTTCCTAGCGGGACTCGGGGAGCTGTTTTTT.

This clonotype came up many times. The gene calls are TRBV4-2 and TRBJ2-3, with 7 nucleotides matching TRBD1. The CDR3 runs 13 residues. Germline CDR1 and CDR2: LGHNA and YNFKEQ. Trimming cost V 0 bases and J 13 bases; bases outside gene matches: 7. The CDR3, as DNA: TGTGCCAGCAGCCAAGATCTCTTGCAGGGGGAGTATTTT. Translated, it gives CASSQDLLQGEYF.

The CDR3 nucleotides read TGCGCCAGCAGCTCACCCGGGACAGGGATGAACACTGAAGCTTTCTTT. Its translation: CASSSPGTGMNTEAFF. The rearrangement links TRBV5-1 to TRBJ1-1, with 9 bases fitting TRBD1. J gave up 0 bases and V 3 bases, and 6 bases lay outside the gene matches. CDR3 length: 16 amino acids. Germline V gene lookup returns CDR1 SGHRS and CDR2 YFSETQ.

A few counts support this clonotype. The chain carries TRBV20-1 and TRBJ2-7, with 9 bases fitting TRBD2. The trim removed 3 bases at V and 2 bases at J, leaving 8 bases unmatched. The CDR3 is 15 residues long. Germline V gives CDR1 DFQATT, CDR2 SNEGSKA (reference sequence). CDR3 in amino acids: CSARNSGSLTYEQYF. DNA of the CDR3: TGCAGTGCTAGGAATAGCGGGAGTTTGACCTACGAGCAGTACTTC.

At least ten counts were recorded for this clonotype. V usage is TRBV28 and J usage is TRBJ1-1, with a possible D match to TRBD1 (6 bases). The CDR3 has 14 amino acids. The V end lost 2 bases, the J end lost 5 bases, and 12 bases lay between the germline ends. CDR1 MDHEN and CDR2 SYDVKM come from the germline V gene. The CDR3 DNA follows: TGTGCCAGCAGTTTAGTCAGCCAGGGGACTGAAGCTTTCTTT. It yields the protein CASSLVSQGTEAFF. Based on the CDR3 plus reference TRBV28 and TRBJ1-1, the full variable domain is DVKVTQSSRYLVKRTGEKVFLECVQDMDHENMFWYRQDPGLGLRLIYFSYDVKMKEKGDIPEGYSVSREKKERFSLILESASTNQTSMYLCASSLVSQGTEAFFGQGTRLTVV.

In its sample, this clonotype was seen a few times. The chain has TRBV10-3 and TRBJ2-1; 9 nucleotides match TRBD1. The germline CDR1 and CDR2 sequences are ENHRY and SYGVKD. The trim removed 8 bases at V and 10 bases at J, leaving 15 bases unmatched. CDR3 length: 15 residues. The CDR3 DNA sequence: TGTGCCATCTTCTCAGGGGGACAGGGATTACGGGAGCAGTTCTTC. Its protein product is CAIFSGGQGLREQFF.

In this sample, this clonotype turned up a few times. The chain is built from TRBV18 and TRBJ2-5; no definite D call. This CDR3 region has 15 residues. V lost 0 bases and J lost 4, with 12 bases in between. Germline V CDR1 and CDR2: KGHSH, LQKENI. Written as DNA, the CDR3 is TGTGCCAGCTCACCACCGGACGGTAAACGAGAGACCCAGTACTTC. Translation gives CASSPPDGKRETQYF.

This clonotype was found a few times. The genes are TRBV7-9 and TRBJ2-5, with no clear D. V was clipped by 5 bases and J by 5 bases, with 12 bases between them. This CDR3 has 13 amino acids. Germline values: CDR1 SEHNR, CDR2 FQNEAQ (reference sequence). The DNA for the CDR3 is TGTGCCAGCAGCCAACCCGGTGGGGAGACCCAGTACTTC. Protein: CASSQPGGETQYF.

This clonotype has more than one count but fewer than ten. CDR3 nucleotide sequence: TGTGCCATCAGTGAGTCCGGAGGCGACGAGCAGTACTTC. Protein product: CAISESGGDEQYF. The chain recombines TRBV10-3 with TRBJ2-7; maybe TRBD2 (5 bases). Germline V gene lookup returns CDR1 ENHRY and CDR2 SYGVKD. Trimming shortened V by 0 bases and J by 5 bases, and 8 bases separated the two germline ends. The CDR3 totals 13 residues.

The rearrangement uses TRBV3-1 and TRBJ2-7, with 9 bases aligning to TRBD1. J lost 6 bases, V lost 3 bases, and 12 bases had no gene match. Germline-derived CDR1 and CDR2 are LGHDT and YNNKEL (reference sequence). The CDR3 is 16 residues long. The CDR3 reads CASSQTSGTGLGEQYF. CDR3 nucleotides: TGTGCCAGCAGCCAGACCAGTGGGACAGGGTTGGGCGAGCAGTACTTC.

This clonotype was observed at least ten times. This sequence joins TRBV29-1 and TRBJ2-7; D is perhaps TRBD1 (6 bases). Per germline, CDR1 SQVTM and CDR2 ANQGSEA. The CDR3 runs to 13 residues. Trimming left V 3 bases short and J 5 bases short, with 14 bases between. In DNA form, the CDR3 reads TGCAGCGTTGACGTCAGGGGTTCCCACGAGCAGTACTTC. Protein product: CSVDVRGSHEQYF.

This clonotype was seen a handful of times. The J gene is TRBJ2-3, the V gene TRBV9; 7 nucleotides line up with TRBD1. The CDR3 consists of 17 residues. V lost 4 bases, J lost 2 bases, and 13 bases stayed unmatched. CDR1 and CDR2 from the germline V gene are SGDLS and YYNGEE. CDR3 region: CASSPRQTGALTDTQYF. The CDR3 region has the DNA TGTGCCAGCAGCCCACGTCAAACAGGGGCCCTCACAGATACGCAGTATTTT.

This clonotype showed up just a few times. This chain uses TRBV6-1 with TRBJ2-2; TRBD2 matches at 10 bases. The V gene's germline CDR1 is MNHNS and CDR2 SASEGT. The CDR3 has 16 amino acids. Trimming cost V 5 bases and J 1 base; bases outside gene matches: 4. CDR3 region: CASSTTSGRNTGELFF. CDR3 nucleotide sequence: TGTGCCAGCAGTACGACTAGCGGGCGGAACACCGGGGAGCTGTTTTTT.

This clonotype was found many times. This CDR3 is CASSRARVNTEAFF. CDR3 coding DNA: TGTGCCAGCAGCCGGGCGAGGGTGAACACTGAAGCTTTCTTT. The chain joins TRBV7-2 to TRBJ1-1; D unresolved. The germline gives CDR1 SGHTA, CDR2 FQGNSA. The CDR3 has 14 amino acids. With 5 bases removed from V and 0 bases from J, the gap between germline ends came to 10 bases.

This clonotype has a handful of counts. CDR3 protein: CASMYEVGTEAFF. CDR3 coding DNA: TGTGCCAGCATGTATGAGGTGGGCACTGAAGCTTTCTTT. The J gene is TRBJ1-1, the V gene TRBV2; no definite D call. The germline V and J ends were trimmed by 7 bases and 4 bases, with 13 bases remaining between them. This CDR3 contains 13 residues. CDR1 SNHLY and CDR2 FYNNEI come from the germline V gene.

This chain connects TRBV7-2 to TRBJ2-1; perhaps TRBD1 as D (7 bases). The CDR3 totals 13 residues. V dropped 5 bases and J dropped 9 bases, with 14 bases sitting between them. CDR1 is SGHTA and CDR2 is FQGNSA in the germline V gene. The CDR3 DNA is TGTGCCAGCAGCGGCAGGGGGGATTTTGAGCAGTTCTTC. Residues: CASSGRGDFEQFF.

The V and J genes are TRBV5-1 and TRBJ2-3; TRBD2 matches at 14 bases. This CDR3 has 19 amino acids. Germline V gene data show CDR1 as SGHRS and CDR2 as YFSETQ. V dropped 3 bases and J dropped 1; count of bases not matched to a gene: 10. In DNA form, the CDR3 reads TGCGCCAGCAGCTGGGACGGGACTAGCGGGAGTGGGGGCACAGATACGCAGTATTTT. This encodes CASSWDGTSGSGGTDTQYF.

The chain carries TRBV2 and TRBJ2-7, with 8 bases fitting TRBD2. The germline V gene has CDR1 SNHLY and CDR2 FYNNEI. V was clipped by 6 bases and J by 4 bases; unmatched bases: 14. This CDR3 region has 16 residues. The CDR3 region has the DNA TGTGCCAGCAGCCTCACCCCTTTCGGACTAGCTTACGAGCAGTACTTC. This translates into CASSLTPFGLAYEQYF. The full variable domain, completed using reference TRBV2 and TRBJ2-7, is EPEVTQTPSHQVTQMGQEVILRCVPISNHLYFYWYRQILGQKVEFLVSFYNNEISEKSEIFDDQFSVERPDGSNFTLKIRSTKLEDSAMYFCASSLTPFGLAYEQYFGPGTRLTVT.

A few counts support this clonotype. This chain uses TRBV6-4 with TRBJ2-2; D ambiguous. Germline CDR1 MRHNA, CDR2 SNTAGT. V shed 6 bases and J shed 0 bases, with 14 bases lying between them. The CDR3 length is 16 residues. The CDR3 spells CASSPIMRANTGELFF. For the CDR3, the DNA is TGTGCCAGCAGCCCCATCATGCGAGCGAACACCGGGGAGCTGTTTTTT.

This chain connects TRBV6-1 to TRBJ2-3; 8 bases are shared with TRBD1. The V and J ends lost 6 bases and 1 base, in that order; junction bases with no gene match: 6. This CDR3 contains 15 residues. Germline CDR1 and CDR2: MNHNS and SASEGT. The CDR3 sequence is CASRPGQGGTDTQYF. CDR3 DNA sequence: TGTGCCAGCAGACCCGGACAGGGCGGCACAGATACGCAGTATTTT.

There are many counts of this clonotype. The V gene is TRBV5-1, the J gene TRBJ2-5; D call uncertain. Per germline, CDR1 SGHRS and CDR2 YFSETQ. The CDR3 runs to 12 residues. V was pared by 3 bases and J by 0 bases, with 3 bases between. The CDR3 nucleotides are TGCGCCAGCAGCTACAACCAAGAGACCCAGTACTTC. This gives the protein CASSYNQETQYF.

This clonotype occurred a few times. V is TRBV29-1 and J is TRBJ2-2; TRBD2 agrees at 13 bases. This CDR3 has 18 amino acids. After removal of 3 bases from V and 5 bases from J, the junction contained 12 bases not matched to a gene. In germline, CDR1 is SQVTM, CDR2 ANQGSEA. The CDR3, as DNA: TGCAGCGTTGAGGTTCCACTAGCGGGAGGGCCGGGGACCGGGGAGCTGTTTTTT. It yields the protein CSVEVPLAGGPGTGELFF.

This clonotype appeared a few times. The chain recombines TRBV11-2 with TRBJ2-7; TRBD1 matches 7 bases. The CDR3 spans 13 residues. Looked up from germline, CDR1 is SGHAT and CDR2 is FQNNGV. J was trimmed by 3 bases and V by 7 bases; bases with no gene match: 6. The CDR3 loop reads CASNRGFDYEQYF. The CDR3 nucleotides are TGTGCCAGCAACAGGGGATTCGACTACGAGCAGTACTTC.